These T cell receptor beta chains were read from a single sample in a study of CXCR3-negative and CXCR3-positive naive CD8 T cells. TCRdb processed the 5' RACE reads again and assigns one entry to each CDR3 protein, with no DNA. The sample totals fewer than 90,000 distinct CDR3 sequences; its top ten clones hold around 0.58%. Sequencing input: naive CXCR3+ CD8+ T cells from blood. These TCRs come from a human donor in good health. Some clones in this sample may be carry-over from other donors' samples. CDR3s include the opening cysteine and the closing phenylalanine or tryptophan.

CDR3 length	J gene	V gene	CDR3 protein
15	TRBJ2-3	TRBV5-4	CASSLEGGATDTQYF
16	TRBJ2-7	TRBV7-9	CASSRFGTSSSYEQYF
16	TRBJ2-3	TRBV20-1	CSAPTGGLEDSDTQYF
14	TRBJ2-7	TRBV29-1	CSVGTSGTTYEQYF
16	TRBJ2-7	TRBV4-1	CASSQVAGGSTYEQYF
18	TRBJ2-1	TRBV23-1	CASSQCQASGKPKNEQFF
15	TRBJ2-7	TRBV5-5	CASSSSGTSAYEQYF
13	TRBJ2-2	TRBV12-3/TRBV12-4	CASSLTGNGELFF
15	TRBJ2-1	TRBV7-9	CASSPSGPPSNEQFF
15	TRBJ1-1	TRBV6-6	CASSPGTPSGAEAFF
18	TRBJ1-1	TRBV29-1	CSVEMDYYIGRKNTEAFF
15	TRBJ2-2	TRBV27	CASSLSGINTGELFF